What follows is one T cell receptor (beta chain) and its context. What it recognizes is unknown. Compared with germline, one end of the junction differs, possibly owing to a read error. This CDR3 region has 13 residues. Per germline, CDR1 MNHNS and CDR2 SASEGT. The data are from a study of cytomegalovirus exposure and HLA in healthy donors. The PCR contained 60 Vbeta and 13 Jbeta primers. The method was immunoSEQ multiplex PCR; TCRdb's version includes in-frame clones alone and lacks a portion of them. The data hold about 160,000 clones, with 63% observed a single time. The study's findings and limits: The classifier, whose performance was assessed in both the original and validation cohorts, reportedly diagnosed cytomegalovirus status with high specificity and sensitivity.

The sample was PBMCs. The gene calls are TRBV6-1 and TRBJ2-6, with a possible D match to TRBD1 (5 bases). This clonotype was sampled from a woman in her sixties in good health and CMV-seropositive. This CDR3 reads CASTLAGANVLAF. The CDR3 DNA sequence: TGTGCCAGCACCTTGGCTGGGGCCAACGTCCTGGCTTTC.